This T cell receptor (beta chain) appears in the sequencing data of a study of cytomegalovirus exposure and HLA in healthy donors. With regard to this clone: Its antigen is undetermined.

In the PCR, 60 Vbeta and 13 Jbeta primers were used. Original processing methods: Approximately 11 million shared chains were among the roughly 80 million unique TCR beta chains that a later analysis counted. The repertoire was sequenced with immunoSEQ multiplex PCR; TCRdb's copy has only in-frame clones and lacks some. Clone size and the V and J calls come from that table; the DNA yielded D and trimming. The sample holds about 130,000 clones, roughly 78% seen once. Whole-study findings and limits: Common viral pathogens (according to a later analysis) appeared linked to several of the most significant clusters. In terms of immune exposure information, only CMV serostatus was available. A missense DCLRE1C variant was associated with V- and J-gene trimming of TCR beta chains in a later analysis, and an independent cohort replicated the association.

The germline CDR1 and CDR2 sequences are MNHEY and SMNVEV (reference sequence). Trimming cost V 6 bases and J 9 bases; bases outside gene matches: 6. The CDR3 is 14 amino acids. This chain joins TRBV27 and TRBJ2-1; 12 positions agree with TRBD1. The material sequenced was PBMCs. This receptor was obtained from a young man in good health and CMV-seropositive. The chain's CDR3 is CASRRDRGLVEQFF. The CDR3 DNA follows: TGTGCCAGCAGACGGGACAGGGGGCTGGTTGAGCAGTTCTTC.